This T cell receptor beta chain originates from a study of cytomegalovirus exposure and HLA in healthy donors (dated by TCRdb to about 2017). In terms of the full investigation: An earlier analysis of several hundred of the donors reported about 290 Gb of sequence data and 100 million to 130 million unique TCR beta sequences from approximately 180 million T cells. A separate validation cohort of roughly 130 different subjects was used in addition to the approximately 640-subject first cohort. Among the roughly 400 genotyped donors, approximately 81% belonged to the genetic ancestry cluster associated with self-reported Caucasian donors. High-throughput TCR immunosequencing, statistical association of individual TCRs with disease status, and machine learning were combined to predict cytomegalovirus infection status. The aim of the study was to test whether cataloging public T cell receptors could identify signatures of past pathogen exposure. An earlier analysis of several hundred of the donors used high-throughput TCR beta sequencing to judge whether each TCR beta V gene segment behaved as functional or pseudogenic. Every discovery cohort repertoire had been produced on one sequencing platform. Both class I and class II loci were covered by HLA typing, at four-digit resolution. Among under 450 genotyped donors of the cohort, an average of approximately 240,000 unique TCR beta nucleotide sequences were sequenced per donor, roughly 18% of them non-productive. Approximately 300 gigabases of sequencing data and tens of millions of unique TCR sequences were included in an early release covering over 600 HLA-typed donors. The study used immunosequencing to profile the T cell repertoires of approximately 640 subjects and linked those repertoires to cytomegalovirus serostatus. In a later analysis, previously published TCR beta repertoires from fewer than 750 donors were re-analyzed and high-resolution HLA genotyping was added so that TCR occurrence patterns could be studied. Donor age, sex, ethnicity and CMV serostatus were collected together with the repertoire data. The later analysis used no new phenotypic data to find candidate immune exposures, relying instead on TCR beta sequences and their occurrence across donors. A later genetic analysis took genome-wide SNP genotypes for about 55% of the roughly 700 donors and used that subset as a discovery cohort. The number of donors typed differed by locus, with roughly 620-630 for A, B, C, DRB1 and DQB1, around 520 for DQA1, 600 to 610 for DPA1, and around 430 for DPB1. Roughly 5 DR-DQ haplotypes were handled as single units for association and clustering, since linkage in the cohort was strong.

Library method: the immunoSEQ multiplex PCR assay. For the multiplex PCR, a mixture combining 60 forward primers for TCR Vbeta segments and 13 reverse primers for TCR Jbeta segments was used. The CDR3 region of rearranged TCR beta genes was amplified from genomic DNA with a multiplex PCR assay. Amplified TCR beta libraries were sequenced as 87-base-pair reads on the Illumina HiSeq System. Per the authors' processing: A later analysis counted about 80 million unique TCR beta chains across the 666 repertoires, and roughly 9.9 million of these chains were shared by at least two donors. Raw reads were error-corrected and collapsed into unique sequences by a nearest-neighbor algorithm in which closely related sequences were merged to remove PCR and sequencing errors. V, D and J gene segments were assigned by aligning CDR3 sequences to IMGT reference sequences. Each retained sequence needed at least a six-nucleotide match to both a V gene segment and a J gene segment. Rearrangements were called productive when the CDR3 lacked stop codons and stayed in frame with V and J; all others were non-productive. Following IMGT convention, CDR3 was defined as the stretch from the second conserved V-encoded cysteine to the conserved J-encoded phenylalanine. In an earlier analysis of around 570 of the donors, sequences lacking an unambiguous match to a single V gene segment were excluded. An earlier analysis of 500 to 700 of the donors classified V segments as functional when productive rearrangements were above 56.7% and as segregating when the standard deviation between donors was above 5%. A statistical classification framework was built for diagnosing cytomegalovirus status from the catalog of TCR beta chain sequences. A later analysis assigned V and J genes by comparing TCR nucleotide sequences with IMGT/GENE-DB human TR gene sequences. Using the TCRdist pipeline, a later analysis assigned CDR3 sequences along with most-parsimonious VDJ recombination scenarios. A later analysis defined each TCR beta chain by its CDR3 amino acid sequence plus V-gene family, and excluded reads lacking a unique V-gene family. In a later analysis, 450 to 600 highly shared, low-generation-probability nucleotide sequences were removed to address suspected cross-contamination and a sequencing artifact. In a later analysis, a clonal expansion index for each public chain was calculated from normalized within-repertoire ranks of inferred template counts. In a later analysis, generation probabilities were computed using a VDJ recombination model fitted to out-of-frame rearrangements, and the results were checked against IGoR. In a later analysis, TCR-TCR, TCR-HLA and TCR-CMV co-occurrence was scored with hypergeometric tests, and a repertoire-size bias correction was applied to TCR pairs. False discovery rates were estimated in a later analysis by permuting HLA or CMV assignments 20 times. A later analysis grouped co-occurring TCRs with DBSCAN, adding TCRdist sequence similarity when clustering within HLA-allele-positive subsets. Co-occurrence clustering excluded repertoires with fewer than 30,000 or more than 120,000 public chains, plus five with anomalous nucleotide sharing. TCRdb carries this immuneACCESS record with in-frame sequences only. Its versions omit some clonotypes, under half of them owing to an unresolved V gene in the studies checked, with the rest unexplained. The DNA was the basis for D and trimming; V, J and clone size are from that table. The sample table contains 45,000 to 60,000 clones; only one count was recorded for around 70% of them. Around a tenth of the sample goes to the ten largest clones.

Paper-wide results and their limitations: Because counts were too low, about 18 rarely observed V segments, including chromosome 9 orphons, were left out of the earlier analysis of about 500 of the donors. The study listed 150 to 200 TCR beta chains as associated with cytomegalovirus. When HLA alleles, especially DR and DQ, strongly co-occurred, TCR associations were difficult to assign to individual alleles. In a later analysis, HLA-associated TCR beta chains showed more clonal expansion and lower generation probabilities than non-associated chains that were equally common. A few of the identified cytomegalovirus-associated TCR beta chains were confirmed in vitro to be specific for cytomegalovirus antigens. An earlier analysis of approximately 570 of the donors showed that most TCR beta V segments appeared in productive rearrangements either about 87% or about 30% of the time, which broadly matched IMGT annotations. In a later analysis, the rate of TCR association differed among HLA loci, with DRB1 alleles having the most associated TCRs and HLA-C alleles having the fewest. The presence/absence analyses assumed that sequencing depth was roughly uniform across donors, and that assumption may not be true. It was suggested by the authors that the approach could potentially be generalized to other disease states and immunological phenotypes. Correlated functional status among segregating V segments might reflect linkage disequilibrium, but an unknown experimental factor could not be ruled out. A cluster of highly shared sequence variants was judged likely to be a technical artifact of the sequencing pipeline. A further reported finding was that TCR beta sequences accurately predicted the HLA-A and HLA-B alleles for most subjects in the first cohort. Because some donors lacked HLA typing at each locus, the association tests relied only on the typed subset. In a later genetic analysis, fewer N-insertions in productive TCRs were reported among donors in an Asian-associated ancestry cluster than the roughly 700-donor mean. A later analysis reported that several top co-occurrence clusters appeared linked to parvovirus B19, influenza, CMV and Epstein-Barr virus. An association between a missense DCLRE1C variant and V-gene and J-gene trimming of TCR beta chains was found in a later genetic analysis and replicated in an independent cohort. The only immune exposure information available for the cohort was CMV serostatus. The cohort was sequenced for TCR beta chains only, and without alpha or paired-chain data the features that could be detected were limited. Most TCR sequences were seen in very few donors, while some public TCRs were found in many individuals. Specific HLA alleles were associated with roughly 17,000 TCR beta sequences at a false discovery rate of 0.05 in a later analysis. The classifier was reported to diagnose cytomegalovirus status with high specificity and sensitivity in both the original cohort and the validation cohort. Most CMV-associated TCR beta chains appeared to be HLA-restricted in a later analysis, and the HLA associations seemed to be driven largely by CMV exposure.

The cohort was made up of several hundred healthy bone marrow donors. All cohort members were sampled while nominally healthy, although unrecorded immune exposures were likely present. The donor was CMV seronegative and was included in the group of around 320 seronegative cohort members. A peripheral blood sample was collected from each donor, and TCR beta sequencing was performed on peripheral blood mononuclear cells. The Qiagen DNeasy Blood Extraction Kit was used to extract genomic DNA from the blood cell samples. Comments on this clone: This clone's antigen is unknown. It has no much larger one-base neighbor in the sample; base qualities were not kept.

This sequence was found in a woman aged 45-59 years in good health and CMV-seronegative. The source material was PBMCs.

The CDR3 here reads CASSSPSRRDEQFF. The DNA is as follows: TGTGCCAGCAGCTCCCCATCCAGGAGGGATGAGCAGTTCTTC. The chain links TRBV11-3 with TRBJ2-1, and possibly TRBD2, on 6 matching bases. CDR1 and CDR2 are read off the germline V gene as SGHNT and YENEEA. The CDR3 numbers 14 residues from cysteine through phenylalanine. Of the read, only the CDR3 DNA is kept; its 42 bases are in frame from base 1. The junction shows trimming of 4 bases on V and 8 bases on J, plus 15 bases between the germline ends.